The 25 T cell receptor beta chains reported below all come from one sample, sequenced in a study of blood T cell repertoires in COVID-19. Produced via immunoSEQ multiplex PCR; TCRdb's table is partial and in-frame only. The table shows around 270,000 clones, with around 92% occurring only once. The sequenced sample consisted of peripheral blood. These receptors all stem from a person under 30 with COVID-19, enrolled during active disease.

The V call is TRBV10-3, the J call TRBJ1-1; TRBD1 matches 9 bases. CDR1 and CDR2 (germline): ENHRY, SYGVKD. With 6 bases clipped from V and 1 base from J, the junction kept 3 bases outside the gene matches. There are 14 residues in the CDR3. The CDR3 region is CAIRQDRGNTEAFF. For the CDR3, the DNA is TGTGCCATCAGGCAGGACAGGGGGAACACTGAAGCTTTCTTT.

This chain joins TRBV27 and TRBJ1-4, with D tentatively TRBD1 (5 bases). V lost 1 base and J lost 7, with 13 bases in between. Germline-derived CDR1 and CDR2 are MNHEY and SMNVEV (reference sequence). This CDR3 comprises 15 residues. The CDR3 here is CASSLFRGSGEKLFF. CDR3 DNA: TGTGCCAGCAGTTTATTTCGGGGGTCGGGTGAAAAACTGTTTTTT.

This clone turned up a few times. The rearrangement uses TRBV11-3 and TRBJ2-1, with 7 bases fitting TRBD2. Looked up from germline, CDR1 is SGHNT and CDR2 is YENEEA. This CDR3 region has 14 residues. Trimming cost V 0 bases and J 9 bases; bases outside gene matches: 5. The CDR3 nucleotides read TGTGCCAGCAGCTTAGATCGCACTAGCGCTGAGCAGTTCTTC. Translated, it gives CASSLDRTSAEQFF.

This chain connects TRBV28 to TRBJ2-5; 7 nucleotides agree with TRBD1. The CDR3 is 14 residues long. The germline CDR1 and CDR2 sequences are MDHEN and SYDVKM. J was trimmed by 7 bases and V by 6 bases; bases with no gene match: 11. Here the CDR3 reads CASSSETGRRTQYF. The DNA for the CDR3 is TGTGCCAGCAGCTCAGAGACAGGGCGGAGGACCCAGTACTTC.

This clone was found once. This chain connects TRBV6-6 to TRBJ1-6, with 9 nucleotides matching TRBD1. The CDR3 is 13 amino acids. Trimming at V came to 10 bases and at J to 7 bases, leaving 5 bases not matched to a gene. Germline CDR1 reads MNHNY; CDR2 reads SVGAGI (reference sequence). The CDR3 loop reads CAIGTGKNSPLHF. The CDR3, as DNA: TGTGCCATCGGGACAGGGAAGAATTCACCCCTCCACTTT.

V gene TRBV29-1 combines with J gene TRBJ2-3, with D unresolved. The length of the CDR3 is 10 residues. The germline gives CDR1 SQVTM, CDR2 ANQGSEA. V was trimmed by 8 bases and J by 3 bases, leaving 6 bases between them. The CDR3 DNA is TGCAGCTTGAGGACAGATACGCAGTATTTT. Protein sequence: CSLRTDTQYF.

The chain carries TRBV15 and TRBJ1-5, with a possible D match to TRBD1 (5 bases). The CDR3 sequence is 15 residues long. Germline loops: CDR1 LNHNV, CDR2 YYDKDF (reference sequence). Trimming removed 4 bases from V and 9 bases from J, with 19 bases in between. The CDR3 reads CATSTGGTIGRPQHF. Here the CDR3 DNA reads TGTGCCACCAGCACGGGAGGGACTATCGGTCGGCCCCAGCATTTT.

This rearrangement joins TRBV20-1 to TRBJ1-2, with D possibly matching TRBD1 (5 bases). The germline gives CDR1 DFQATT, CDR2 SNEGSKA (reference sequence). The CDR3 has 13 amino acids. Trimming removed 3 bases at V and 4 bases at J, with 12 bases between. This CDR3 is CSASGQLSYGYTF. CDR3 DNA: TGCAGTGCTAGTGGACAACTTAGCTATGGCTACACCTTC.

The CDR3 DNA reads TGTGCCAGCTCCTTTTATAGCAATCAGCCCCAGCATTTT. Encoded protein: CASSFYSNQPQHF. The chain carries TRBV18 and TRBJ1-5; no reliable D call. The V and J ends lost 6 bases and 0 bases respectively, with 6 bases between them. Germline CDR1 KGHSH, CDR2 LQKENI. The CDR3 loop spans 13 amino acids.

The rearrangement joins TRBV19 to TRBJ1-5; a weak D match, TRBD1 (6 bases). Trimming cost V 3 bases and J 5 bases, with 11 bases left between them. The CDR3 is 14 residues long. Germline CDR1 and CDR2: LNHDA and SQIVND (reference sequence). The CDR3 loop reads CASSIDRIDQPQHF. The CDR3 DNA sequence: TGTGCCAGTAGTATCGACAGGATTGATCAGCCCCAGCATTTT.

In this sample, this clone turned up a few times. This chain connects TRBV11-3 to TRBJ1-5; the D gene is possibly TRBD1 (6 bases). The length of the CDR3 is 15 residues. The germline CDR1 and CDR2 sequences are SGHNT and YENEEA. The V and J ends lost 1 base and 4 bases respectively, with 11 bases between them. CDR3 coding DNA: TGTGCCAGCAGCTTAGGACCAGGGGAGAATCAGCCCCAGCATTTT. The encoded protein is CASSLGPGENQPQHF.

The V and J genes are TRBV19 and TRBJ2-1; D is perhaps TRBD2 (5 bases). This CDR3 spans 15 amino acids. Trimming took 1 base from V and 3 from J, leaving 10 bases between them. In germline, CDR1 is LNHDA, CDR2 SQIVND (reference sequence). The CDR3 here is CASSIVALIYNEQFF. The DNA for the CDR3 is TGTGCCAGTAGTATAGTAGCGCTCATCTACAATGAGCAGTTCTTC. Full variable domain (remainder filled in from reference TRBV19 and TRBJ2-1): DGGITQSPKYLFRKEGQNVTLSCEQNLNHDAMYWYRQDPGQGLRLIYYSQIVNDFQKGDIAEGYSVSREKKESFPLTVTSAQKNPTAFYLCASSIVALIYNEQFFGPGTRLTVL.

This clone was seen only a few times. This chain connects TRBV10-2 to TRBJ1-3, with 7 bases lining up with TRBD1. Trimming took 3 bases from V and 4 from J; bases not matched to a gene: 6. This CDR3 has 15 amino acids. The germline gives CDR1 WSHSY, CDR2 SAAADI. The CDR3 DNA reads TGCGCCAGCAGTGACGGGGGACAGAGAGGAAACACCATATATTTT. Its translation is CASSDGGQRGNTIYF.

The chain links TRBV28 to TRBJ1-1, with a possible D match to TRBD1 (6 bases). From germline, CDR1 is MDHEN and CDR2 SYDVKM. The CDR3 has 15 amino acids. V was clipped by 1 base and J by 6 bases, with 15 bases between them. The CDR3 spells CASSLSEQGRSEAFF. CDR3 in DNA: TGTGCCAGCAGTTTATCTGAACAGGGAAGGTCTGAAGCTTTCTTT.

This chain joins TRBV29-1 and TRBJ2-1; 8 nucleotides align to TRBD2. V shed 1 base, J shed 5 bases, and the junction held 1 base outside the gene matches. The CDR3 sequence is 13 residues long. From germline, CDR1 is SQVTM and CDR2 ANQGSEA. The CDR3 region has the DNA TGCAGCGTTGAAGGAGCGGGAGACAATGAGCAGTTCTTC. Translating gives CSVEGAGDNEQFF.

V and J are TRBV25-1 and TRBJ2-1; tentative D call: TRBD2 (6 bases). This CDR3 region has 15 residues. In germline, CDR1 is MGHDK, CDR2 SYGVNS. Trimming removed 4 bases from V and 4 bases from J, with 14 bases in between. CDR3 in amino acids: CASSGMRDLYNEQFF. DNA of the CDR3: TGTGCCAGCAGTGGAATGCGGGACTTGTACAATGAGCAGTTCTTC.

J is TRBJ1-1 and V is TRBV6-5; D is unresolved. Germline-derived CDR1 and CDR2 are MNHEY and SVGAGI. V dropped 1 base and J dropped 4 bases, with 10 bases sitting between them. This CDR3 spans 14 amino acids. CDR3 sequence reads: CASSYYGDTTEAFF. The CDR3, as DNA: TGTGCCAGCAGTTACTACGGTGATACCACTGAAGCTTTCTTT.

V gene TRBV2 combines with J gene TRBJ1-2; weak D call: TRBD1 (5 bases). The germline V gene has CDR1 SNHLY and CDR2 FYNNEI. V was pared by 7 bases and J by 8 bases, with 11 bases between. The length of the CDR3 is 11 residues. CDR3 nucleotides: TGTGCCAGCACCTTGGAGGGGGGCTACACCTTC. It is translated as CASTLEGGYTF.

The chain links TRBV5-1 to TRBJ2-1, with D possibly matching TRBD2 (6 bases). The CDR3 has 17 residues. Germline V gene data show CDR1 as SGHRS and CDR2 as YFSETQ. V dropped 0 bases and J dropped 1 base, with 14 bases sitting between them. CDR3 protein: CASSLAIVAGSYNEQFF. CDR3 sequence (DNA): TGCGCCAGCAGCTTGGCCATCGTGGCGGGATCCTACAATGAGCAGTTCTTC.

This chain links TRBV4-1 with TRBJ1-6; 7 bases are shared with TRBD1. Germline assignment: CDR1 MGHRA and CDR2 YSYEKL. V shed 6 bases, J shed 5 bases, and the junction held 7 bases outside the gene matches. The CDR3 runs to 15 residues. The CDR3 bases are TGCGCCAGCAGATTCCGGGACAGCCATAATTCACCCCTCCACTTT. It specifies CASRFRDSHNSPLHF.

This CDR3 is CASSLRQGRETQYF. CDR3 nucleotide sequence: TGTGCCAGCAGCTTAAGGCAGGGAAGGGAGACCCAGTACTTC. V usage is TRBV7-9 and J usage is TRBJ2-5, with D maybe TRBD1 (5 bases). The CDR3 has 14 residues. Germline-derived CDR1 and CDR2 are SEHNR and FQNEAQ (reference sequence). Trimming took 2 bases from V and 5 from J, leaving 12 bases between them.

The V and J genes are TRBV28 and TRBJ2-1, with 7 bases that match TRBD1. The CDR3 is 12 amino acids. Germline V CDR1 and CDR2: MDHEN, SYDVKM. With V trimmed by 4 bases and J by 10 bases, 4 bases remained unmatched. CDR3 sequence reads: CASSSQGREQFF. The CDR3 DNA reads as TGTGCCAGCAGTTCACAGGGGAGAGAGCAGTTCTTC.

This chain connects TRBV6-1 to TRBJ1-6, with a possible D match to TRBD1 (6 bases). The CDR3 is 17 amino acids. CDR1 is MNHNS and CDR2 is SASEGT in the germline V gene. Trimming removed 0 bases from V and 5 bases from J, with 14 bases in between. The CDR3 loop reads CASSEARGQTDNSPLHF. DNA of the CDR3: TGTGCCAGCAGTGAAGCGAGAGGACAGACAGATAATTCACCCCTCCACTTT.

The chain joins TRBV27 to TRBJ1-2; 7 bases agree with TRBD1. The V and J ends lost 3 bases and 4 bases, in that order; junction bases with no gene match: 2. The germline gives CDR1 MNHEY, CDR2 SMNVEV (reference sequence). CDR3 length: 13 residues. CDR3 bases: TGTGCCAGCAGTTTGGGACAGACCTATGGCTACACCTTC. The encoded protein is CASSLGQTYGYTF.

The rearrangement uses TRBV2 and TRBJ1-2; 7 bases are shared with TRBD1. CDR3 length: 11 residues. Germline V gene sequence: CDR1 SNHLY, CDR2 FYNNEI. The J segment lost 5 bases and the V segment lost 11 bases, leaving 5 bases of the junction unmatched. The CDR3 nucleotides are TGTGCCCGGGACAGATTATATGGCTACACCTTC. It specifies CARDRLYGYTF.